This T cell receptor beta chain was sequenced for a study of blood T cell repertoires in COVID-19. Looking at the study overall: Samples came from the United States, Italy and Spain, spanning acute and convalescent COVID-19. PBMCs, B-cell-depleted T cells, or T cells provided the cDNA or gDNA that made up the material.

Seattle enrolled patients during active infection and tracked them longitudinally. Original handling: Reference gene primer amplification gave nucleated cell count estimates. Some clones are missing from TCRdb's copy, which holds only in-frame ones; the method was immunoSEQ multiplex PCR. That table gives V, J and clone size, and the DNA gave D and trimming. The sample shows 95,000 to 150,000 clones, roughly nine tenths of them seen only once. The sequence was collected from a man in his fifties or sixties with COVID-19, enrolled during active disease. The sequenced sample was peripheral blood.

This CDR3 is CASSNQGARIDGYNEQFF. As DNA, the CDR3 is TGCGCCAGCAGCAATCAGGGGGCGAGGATAGATGGCTACAATGAGCAGTTCTTC. The chain uses TRBV4-3 and TRBJ2-1, with 8 bases identical to TRBD1. The CDR3 has 18 residues. The V gene end was trimmed by 5 bases and the J gene end by 3 bases; junction bases not matched to a gene: 15. CDR1 and CDR2 from the germline V gene are LGHNA and YSLEER.